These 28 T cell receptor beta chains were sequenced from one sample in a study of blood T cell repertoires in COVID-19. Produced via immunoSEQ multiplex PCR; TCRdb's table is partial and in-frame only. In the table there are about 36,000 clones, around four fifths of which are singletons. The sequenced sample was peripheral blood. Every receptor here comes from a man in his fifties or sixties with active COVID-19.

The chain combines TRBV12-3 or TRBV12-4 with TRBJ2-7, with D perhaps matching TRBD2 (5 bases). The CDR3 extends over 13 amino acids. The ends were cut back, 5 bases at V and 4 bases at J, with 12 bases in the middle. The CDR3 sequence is CASSREPNYEQYF. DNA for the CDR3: TGTGCCAGCAGTCGGGAACCTAATTACGAGCAGTACTTC.

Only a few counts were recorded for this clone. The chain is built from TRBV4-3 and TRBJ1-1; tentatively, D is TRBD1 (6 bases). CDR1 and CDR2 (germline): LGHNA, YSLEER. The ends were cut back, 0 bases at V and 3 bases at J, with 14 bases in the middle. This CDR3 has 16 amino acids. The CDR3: CASSQDSGTQYTEAFF. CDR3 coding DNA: TGCGCCAGCAGCCAAGATTCTGGGACACAGTACACTGAAGCTTTCTTT.

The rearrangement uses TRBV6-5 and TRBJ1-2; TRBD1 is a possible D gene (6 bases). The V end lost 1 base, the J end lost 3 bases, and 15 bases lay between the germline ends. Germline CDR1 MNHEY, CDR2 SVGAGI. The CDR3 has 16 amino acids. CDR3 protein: CASSYLNRAGYYGYTF. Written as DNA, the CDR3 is TGTGCCAGCAGTTACTTAAACAGGGCAGGATACTATGGCTACACCTTC.

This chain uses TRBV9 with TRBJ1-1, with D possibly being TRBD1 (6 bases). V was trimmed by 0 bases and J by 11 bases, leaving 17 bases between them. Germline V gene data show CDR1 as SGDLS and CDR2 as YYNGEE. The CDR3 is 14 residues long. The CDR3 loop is CASSVEGGAVGAFF. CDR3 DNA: TGTGCCAGCAGCGTAGAAGGGGGGGCAGTGGGCGCTTTCTTT.

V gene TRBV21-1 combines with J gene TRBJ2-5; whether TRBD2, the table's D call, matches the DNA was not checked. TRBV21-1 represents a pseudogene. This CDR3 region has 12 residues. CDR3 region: CASPLGRETQYF. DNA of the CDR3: TGTGCCAGCCCCCTGGGGAGGGAGACCCAGTACTTC.

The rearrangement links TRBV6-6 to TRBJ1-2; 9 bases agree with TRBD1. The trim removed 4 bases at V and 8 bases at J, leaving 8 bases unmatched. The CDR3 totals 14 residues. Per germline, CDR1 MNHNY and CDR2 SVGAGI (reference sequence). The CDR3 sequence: CASSFGTGQVGYTF. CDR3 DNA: TGTGCCAGCAGTTTTGGGACAGGGCAAGTCGGCTACACCTTC.

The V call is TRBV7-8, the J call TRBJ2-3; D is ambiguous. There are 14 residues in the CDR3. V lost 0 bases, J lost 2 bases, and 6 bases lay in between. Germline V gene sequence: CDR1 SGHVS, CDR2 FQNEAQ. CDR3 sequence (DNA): TGTGCCAGCAGCTTAGCACAGATCACAGATACGCAGTATTTT. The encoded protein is CASSLAQITDTQYF. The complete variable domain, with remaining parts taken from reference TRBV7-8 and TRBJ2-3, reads GAGVSQSPRYKVAKRGQDVALRCDPISGHVSLFWYQQALGQGPEFLTYFQNEAQLDKSGLPSDRFFAERPEGSVSTLKIQRTQQEDSAVYLCASSLAQITDTQYFGPGTRLTVL.

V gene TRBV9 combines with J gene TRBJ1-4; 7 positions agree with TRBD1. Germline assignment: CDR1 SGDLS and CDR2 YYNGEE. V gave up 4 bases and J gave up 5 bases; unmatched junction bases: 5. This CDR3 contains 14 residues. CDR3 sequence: CASSSTGQNEKLFF. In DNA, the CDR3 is TGTGCCAGCAGCTCGACAGGGCAGAATGAAAAACTGTTTTTT.

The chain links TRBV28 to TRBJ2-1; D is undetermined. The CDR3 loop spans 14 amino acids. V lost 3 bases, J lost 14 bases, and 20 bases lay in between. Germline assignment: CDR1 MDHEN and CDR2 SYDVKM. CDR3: CASSLRSLNPKEFF. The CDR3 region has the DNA TGTGCCAGCAGTTTGAGGTCGCTAAACCCCAAGGAGTTCTTC. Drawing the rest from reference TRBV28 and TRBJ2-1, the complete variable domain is DVKVTQSSRYLVKRTGEKVFLECVQDMDHENMFWYRQDPGLGLRLIYFSYDVKMKEKGDIPEGYSVSREKKERFSLILESASTNQTSMYLCASSLRSLNPKEFFGPGTRLTVL.

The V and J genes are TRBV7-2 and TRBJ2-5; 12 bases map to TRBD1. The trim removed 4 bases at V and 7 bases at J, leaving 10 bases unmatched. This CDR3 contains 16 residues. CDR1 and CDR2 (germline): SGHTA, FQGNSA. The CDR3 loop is CASSWDRGRAEGTQYF. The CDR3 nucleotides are TGTGCCAGCAGCTGGGACAGGGGGCGGGCTGAAGGGACCCAGTACTTC.

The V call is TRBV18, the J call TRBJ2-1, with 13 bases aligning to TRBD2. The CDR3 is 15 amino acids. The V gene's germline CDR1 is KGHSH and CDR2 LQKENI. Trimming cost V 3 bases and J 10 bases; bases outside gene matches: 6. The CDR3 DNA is TGTGCCAGCTCACCTTGGACTAGCGGGGGCGGCGAGCAGTTCTTC. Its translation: CASSPWTSGGGEQFF.

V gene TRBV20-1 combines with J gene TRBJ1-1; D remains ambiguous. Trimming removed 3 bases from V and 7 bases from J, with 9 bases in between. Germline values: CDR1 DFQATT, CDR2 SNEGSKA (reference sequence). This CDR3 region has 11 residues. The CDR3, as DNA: TGCAGTGCTAGCAGGCAGGTTGAAGCTTTCTTT. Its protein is CSASRQVEAFF.

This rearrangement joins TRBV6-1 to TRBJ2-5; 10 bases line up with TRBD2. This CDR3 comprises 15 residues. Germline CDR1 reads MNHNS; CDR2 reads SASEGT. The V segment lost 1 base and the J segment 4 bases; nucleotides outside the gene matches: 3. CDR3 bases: TGTGCCAGCAGTGAAGTAGCGGGGGGCCGAGAGACCCAGTACTTC. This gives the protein CASSEVAGGRETQYF.

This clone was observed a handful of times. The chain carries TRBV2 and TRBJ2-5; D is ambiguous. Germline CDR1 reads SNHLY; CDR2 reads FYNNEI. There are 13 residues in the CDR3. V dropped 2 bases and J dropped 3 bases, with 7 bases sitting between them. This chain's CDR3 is CASSEIVEETQYF. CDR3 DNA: TGTGCCAGCAGTGAAATAGTAGAAGAGACCCAGTACTTC.

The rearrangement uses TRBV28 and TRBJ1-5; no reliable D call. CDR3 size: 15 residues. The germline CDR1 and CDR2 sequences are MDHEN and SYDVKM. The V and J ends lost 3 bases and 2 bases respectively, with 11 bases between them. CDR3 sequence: CASSFHILGNQPQHF. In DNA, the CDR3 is TGTGCCAGCAGTTTTCATATCTTAGGCAATCAGCCCCAGCATTTT.

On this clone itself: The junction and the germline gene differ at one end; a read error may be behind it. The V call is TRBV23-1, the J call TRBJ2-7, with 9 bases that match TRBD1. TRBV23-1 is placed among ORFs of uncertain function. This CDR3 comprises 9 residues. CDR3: CARPGQGLF. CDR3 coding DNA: TGCGCCAGGCCGGGACAGGGTTTGTTC.

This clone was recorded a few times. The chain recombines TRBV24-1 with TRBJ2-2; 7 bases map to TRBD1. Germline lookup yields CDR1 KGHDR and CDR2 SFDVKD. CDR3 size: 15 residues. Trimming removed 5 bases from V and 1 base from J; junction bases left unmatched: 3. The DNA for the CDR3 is TGTGCCACCAGTGCCGGGACAGTGAACACCGGGGAGCTGTTTTTT. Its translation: CATSAGTVNTGELFF.

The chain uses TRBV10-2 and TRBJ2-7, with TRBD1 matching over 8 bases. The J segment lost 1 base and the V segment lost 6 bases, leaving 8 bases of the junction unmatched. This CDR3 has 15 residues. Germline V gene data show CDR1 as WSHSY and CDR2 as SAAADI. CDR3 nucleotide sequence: TGCGCCAGCAGCTCCGGGACAGGTTATTCCTACGAGCAGTACTTC. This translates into CASSSGTGYSYEQYF.

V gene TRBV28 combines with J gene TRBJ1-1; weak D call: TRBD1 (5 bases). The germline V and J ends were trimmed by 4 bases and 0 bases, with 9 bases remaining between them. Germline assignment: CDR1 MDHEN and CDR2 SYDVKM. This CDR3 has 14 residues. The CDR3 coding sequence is TGTGCCAGCAGTTCAGGACAAATGAACACTGAAGCTTTCTTT. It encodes CASSSGQMNTEAFF. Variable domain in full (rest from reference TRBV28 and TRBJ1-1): DVKVTQSSRYLVKRTGEKVFLECVQDMDHENMFWYRQDPGLGLRLIYFSYDVKMKEKGDIPEGYSVSREKKERFSLILESASTNQTSMYLCASSSGQMNTEAFFGQGTRLTVV.

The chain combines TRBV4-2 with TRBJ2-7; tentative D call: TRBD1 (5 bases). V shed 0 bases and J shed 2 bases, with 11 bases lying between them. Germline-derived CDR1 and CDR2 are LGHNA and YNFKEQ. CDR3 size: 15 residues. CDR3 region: CASSQDPTATYEQYF. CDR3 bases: TGTGCCAGCAGCCAAGATCCGACAGCGACCTACGAGCAGTACTTC.

The CDR3 is CASSLPGGDTQYF. DNA for the CDR3: TGCGCCAGCAGCTTGCCGGGAGGGGATACGCAGTATTTT. The J gene is TRBJ2-3, the V gene TRBV5-1, with 8 bases matching TRBD2. With V trimmed by 1 base and J by 6 bases, 1 base remained unmatched. Germline CDR1 is SGHRS and CDR2 is YFSETQ. This CDR3 has 13 amino acids. Looking up the rest from reference TRBV5-1 and TRBJ2-3 gives the full variable domain: KAGVTQTPRYLIKTRGQQVTLSCSPISGHRSVSWYQQTPGQGLQFLFEYFSETQRNKGNFPGRFSGRQFSNSRSEMNVSTLELGDSALYLCASSLPGGDTQYFGPGTRLTVL.

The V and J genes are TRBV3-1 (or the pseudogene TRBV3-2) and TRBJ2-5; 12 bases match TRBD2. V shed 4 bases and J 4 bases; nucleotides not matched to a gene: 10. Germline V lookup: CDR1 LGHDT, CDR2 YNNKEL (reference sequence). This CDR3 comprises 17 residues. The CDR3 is CASSRTTSGGGIETQYF. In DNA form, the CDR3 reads TGTGCCAGCAGCCGCACGACTAGCGGGGGTGGGATAGAGACCCAGTACTTC.

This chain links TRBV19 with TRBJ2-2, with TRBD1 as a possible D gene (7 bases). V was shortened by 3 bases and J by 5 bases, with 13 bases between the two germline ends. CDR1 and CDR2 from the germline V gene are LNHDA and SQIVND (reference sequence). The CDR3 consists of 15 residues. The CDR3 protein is CASSIQGGWTGELFF. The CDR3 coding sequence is TGTGCCAGTAGTATCCAGGGGGGATGGACCGGGGAGCTGTTTTTT.

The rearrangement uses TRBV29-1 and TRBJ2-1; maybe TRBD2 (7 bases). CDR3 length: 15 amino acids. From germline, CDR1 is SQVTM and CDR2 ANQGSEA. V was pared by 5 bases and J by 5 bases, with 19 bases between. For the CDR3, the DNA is TGCAGCGTTAGGGGGGGGTTAAGAAATCACAATGAGCAGTTCTTC. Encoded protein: CSVRGGLRNHNEQFF.

The CDR3 nucleotides are TGCGCCAGCAGCCGAGGACAGGACCAAGAGACCCAGTACTTC. Translation gives CASSRGQDQETQYF. The V gene is TRBV5-1, the J gene TRBJ2-5; 7 bases map to TRBD1. Unmatched junction bases numbered 3, after V lost 4 bases and J lost 0 bases. CDR3 length: 14 amino acids. Per the germline V gene, CDR1 is SGHRS and CDR2 is YFSETQ.

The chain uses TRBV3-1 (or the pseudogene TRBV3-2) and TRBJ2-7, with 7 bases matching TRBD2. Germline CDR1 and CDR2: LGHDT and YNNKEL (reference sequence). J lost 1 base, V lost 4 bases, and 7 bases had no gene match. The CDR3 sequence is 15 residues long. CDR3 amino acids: CASSPGGIGSYEQYF. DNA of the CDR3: TGTGCCAGCAGCCCGGGGGGTATTGGTTCCTACGAGCAGTACTTC.

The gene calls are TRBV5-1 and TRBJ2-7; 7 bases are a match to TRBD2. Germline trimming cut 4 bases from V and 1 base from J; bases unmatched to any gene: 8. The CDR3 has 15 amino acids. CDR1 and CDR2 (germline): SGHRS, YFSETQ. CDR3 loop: CASSPGGGGSYEQYF. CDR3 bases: TGCGCCAGCAGCCCGGGTGGGGGGGGTTCCTACGAGCAGTACTTC.

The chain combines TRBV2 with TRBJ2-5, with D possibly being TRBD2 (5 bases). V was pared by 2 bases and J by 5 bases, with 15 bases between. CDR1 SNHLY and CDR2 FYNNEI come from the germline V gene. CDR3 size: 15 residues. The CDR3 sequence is CASSEWVATEETQYF. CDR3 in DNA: TGTGCCAGCAGTGAATGGGTAGCGACGGAGGAGACCCAGTACTTC.